The clone carrying this T cell receptor (beta chain) has at least ten counts. These data originate in a study of identical twins. This CDR3 has 14 residues. Germline V gives CDR1 SGHRS, CDR2 YFSETQ. Deletions cut 0 bases from V and 5 bases from J, with 11 bases between. One entry per CDR3 protein results from TCRdb running MiXCR on the 5' RACE reads. The sample records some 330,000 distinct CDR3 sequences, roughly 9% being singletons. The TCR comes from a woman in her forties or fifties in good health. V and J are TRBV5-1 and TRBJ2-5, with unresolved D. The sample taken for sequencing was naive T cells sorted from blood. The CDR3 region has the DNA TGCGCCAGCAGCTTGGCCCTTCATATGGAGACCCAGTACTTC. The encoded protein is CASSLALHMETQYF.